This record concerns one T cell receptor beta chain sequence. Its target is not known. The data were obtained in a study of CXCR3-negative and CXCR3-positive naive CD8 T cells. Study-level points and caveats: CXCR3-positive naive cells carried more hydrophobic TRB CDR3s than CXCR3-negative naive cells did.

Triplicate sorts of 300,000 cells per CD8+ subset. CD45RO-CCR7+CD27+CD95- was the phenotype of naive CD8+ T cells. The method, 5' RACE with UMI labels, was used to prepare the TRB cDNA libraries. TCRdb reprocessed the 5' RACE reads and keeps a single row for each CDR3 protein, giving no DNA. The sample holds about 53,000 distinct CDR3 sequences. Material: naive CXCR3- CD8+ T cells from blood. Subset indicated: CD45RO-CCR7+CD27+CD95- naive CD8+ T cells lacking CXCR3 (TNR3-). The sequence derives from a human donor in good health. Some clones in this sample may be carry-over from other donors' samples.

This CDR3 reads CSGWGGVSYNEQFF. This chain joins TRBV29-1 and TRBJ2-1. Germline lookup yields CDR1 SQVTM and CDR2 ANQGSEA. CDR3 length: 14 amino acids.